These T cell receptor beta chains were read from a single sample in a study of molecular identifiers for immune sequencing clone quantification. TCRdb redid the calling of the PCR reads with MiXCR, one entry per CDR3 protein. The table has about 510,000 distinct CDR3 sequences, around a fifth seen once. The sequencing sample was made of naive CD8+ T cells from blood, with Jurkat cell RNA spiked in. These receptors came from a human donor in good health. Some libraries in this study had Jurkat cell RNA spiked in. The CDR3 runs from the conserved cysteine through the conserved F or W. The order of the fields is V gene, clone size, J gene, D gene, CDR3 protein, CDR3 DNA. D genes are given only for firm matches. Not all rows give a size; the values are once, few, many and, for expanded clones, a class.

TRBV19	few	TRBJ2-7	.	CASSIDNYEQYF	TGTGCCAGTAGTATAGACAACTACGAGCAGTACTTC
TRBV5-4	many	TRBJ1-1	TRBD1	CAGQQGADEAFF	TGTGCCGGCCAACAGGGGGCAGATGAAGCTTTCTTT
TRBV5-1	.	TRBJ2-1	.	CASSHPTGSFDERFF	TGCGCCAGCAGCCACCCGACAGGTTCGTTCGATGAGCGGTTCTTC
TRBV7-6	few	TRBJ2-7	.	CVSSPALGPSYEQYF	TGTGTCAGCAGCCCCGCACTGGGCCCCTCCTACGAGCAGTACTTC
TRBV4-3	many	TRBJ2-7	.	CASSRGSDDYEQYF	TGCGCCAGCAGCCGGGGGTCCGACGACTACGAGCAGTACTTC
TRBV2	many	TRBJ1-5	.	CASSGANQPQHF	TGTGCCAGCAGTGGAGCGAATCAGCCCCAGCATTTT
TRBV12-3/TRBV12-4	many	TRBJ2-1	.	CASGQLPNEQFF	TGTGCCTCTGGCCAGCTCCCTAATGAGCAGTTCTTC
TRBV6-5	.	TRBJ2-7	TRBD1	CASSGRDRGLYEQYF	TGTGCCAGCAGTGGGAGGGACAGGGGTCTCTACGAGCAGTACTTC
TRBV19	.	TRBJ2-5	.	CASRKTDQETQYF	TGTGCCAGTAGGAAGACAGATCAAGAGACCCAGTACTTC
TRBV28	.	TRBJ2-7	TRBD2	CASSLTLADYEQYF	TGTGCCAGCAGTTTAACCCTAGCGGACTACGAGCAGTACTTC
TRBV30	.	TRBJ1-3	.	CAWSAGGDSGNTIYF	TGTGCCTGGAGTGCTGGGGGCGACTCTGGAAACACCATATATTTT
TRBV7-9	.	TRBJ2-7	.	CASSLNPYELYF	TGTGCCAGCAGCTTAAATCCCTACGAGCTGTACTTC
TRBV6-2/TRBV6-3	once	TRBJ1-2	.	CASSSTGAGGVSGYTF	TGTGCCAGCAGTTCTACGGGTGCGGGGGGCGTCTCTGGCTACACCTTC
TRBV19	many	TRBJ1-1	.	CASSIGGGTEAFF	TGTGCCAGCAGCATCGGCGGGGGGACTGAAGCTTTCTTT
TRBV4-2	many	TRBJ2-7	.	CASSQDPLAPEQYF	TGTGCCAGCAGCCAAGACCCACTAGCCCCCGAGCAGTACTTC
TRBV2	.	TRBJ2-3	.	CASTQLALVDTQYF	TGTGCCAGCACCCAACTGGCCCTGGTAGATACGCAGTATTTT
TRBV24-1	.	TRBJ1-5	.	CATSDSTQTDIDQPQHF	TGTGCCACCAGTGATTCTACTCAGACAGATATTGATCAGCCCCAGCATTTT
TRBV6-2/TRBV6-3	many	TRBJ2-3	TRBD2	CASSYEWLADSTDTQYF	TGTGCCAGCAGTTACGAATGGCTAGCGGATAGCACAGATACGCAGTATTTT
TRBV6-1	many	TRBJ2-3	TRBD1	CASIEGQRRAIADTQYF	TGTGCCAGCATCGAGGGACAGCGAAGGGCTATCGCAGATACGCAGTATTTT
TRBV19	.	TRBJ2-7	.	CASSIAGGRGTYEQYF	TGTGCCAGTAGTATAGCTGGGGGCCGAGGGACTTACGAGCAGTACTTC
TRBV19	.	TRBJ2-3	.	CASSTWTASTDTQYF	TGTGCCAGTAGTACCTGGACAGCTAGCACAGATACGCAGTATTTT
TRBV27	.	TRBJ2-1	TRBD2	CTSSPLAGSPNEQFF	TGTACCAGCAGTCCGCTAGCGGGGTCTCCGAATGAGCAGTTCTTC
TRBV3-1	many	TRBJ1-1	.	CASSRETLLGGTEAFF	TGTGCCAGCAGCCGCGAGACTCTCCTAGGGGGCACTGAAGCTTTCTTT
TRBV4-2	many	TRBJ2-7	.	CASSQEGAAPGFEQYF	TGTGCCAGCAGCCAAGAGGGGGCAGCCCCTGGGTTCGAGCAGTACTTC
TRBV10-3	.	TRBJ1-2	.	CALWNTGHGYTF	TGTGCCCTCTGGAACACAGGGCATGGCTACACCTTC
TRBV20-1	.	TRBJ2-2	TRBD1	CSATHRDRIANTGELFF	TGCAGTGCTACCCACCGGGACAGAATCGCGAACACCGGGGAGCTGTTTTTT
TRBV7-9	few	TRBJ2-3	.	CASSLSFFSTDTQYF	TGTGCCAGCAGCTTAAGTTTTTTTAGCACAGATACGCAGTATTTT
TRBV13	.	TRBJ2-3	.	CASTAGSWGTDTQYF	TGTGCCAGCACCGCGGGCAGTTGGGGCACTGATACGCAGTATTTT
TRBV18	few	TRBJ1-1	.	CASSNGETNTEAFF	TGTGCCAGCTCAAACGGCGAGACGAACACTGAAGCTTTCTTT
TRBV29-1	many	TRBJ2-2	.	CSVGQINTGELFF	TGCAGCGTTGGACAGATCAACACCGGGGAGCTGTTTTTT
TRBV7-8	.	TRBJ1-2	.	CASSLAPRTADYGYTF	TGTGCCAGCAGCTTAGCCCCCCGGACAGCAGACTATGGCTACACCTTC
TRBV30	few	TRBJ1-1	.	CASVGMLNTEAFF	TGTGCCTCAGTCGGGATGCTGAACACTGAAGCTTTCTTT
TRBV27	.	TRBJ2-7	.	CASSLSSSSYEQYF	TGTGCCAGCAGTTTATCGTCCAGCTCCTACGAGCAGTACTTC
TRBV5-5	few	TRBJ2-5	.	CASSFFGEVETQYF	TGTGCCAGCAGCTTTTTCGGGGAGGTGGAGACCCAGTACTTC
TRBV30	.	TRBJ2-3	.	CAWATRLDTQYF	TGTGCCTGGGCCACTAGGCTAGATACGCAGTATTTT
TRBV7-8	.	TRBJ2-5	TRBD1	CASSHIHRGQETQYF	TGTGCCAGCAGCCATATACACAGGGGTCAAGAGACCCAGTACTTC
TRBV27	.	TRBJ2-3	.	CASSLSGPEPSTDTQYF	TGTGCCAGCAGTTTATCAGGGCCAGAACCTAGCACAGATACGCAGTATTTT
TRBV7-9	.	TRBJ2-1	TRBD2	CASSPGTSGGNFYNEQFF	TGTGCCAGCAGCCCTGGGACTAGCGGGGGGAACTTCTACAATGAGCAGTTCTTC
TRBV15	many	TRBJ2-4	.	CATSRGFGGQENIQYF	TGTGCCACCAGCAGAGGGTTTGGTGGGCAGGAAAACATTCAGTACTTC
TRBV5-3	.	TRBJ2-7	.	CASSLDWETYEQYF	TGTGCCAGCAGCTTAGACTGGGAAACCTACGAGCAGTACTTC
TRBV12-5	few	TRBJ1-1	.	CASGLLGLAEAFF	TGTGCTAGTGGTTTGCTAGGCTTGGCTGAAGCTTTCTTT
TRBV6-5	few	TRBJ1-6	.	CASSYEALNSPLHF	TGTGCCAGCAGTTACGAAGCCCTAAATTCACCCCTCCACTTT
TRBV9	many	TRBJ2-3	TRBD2	CASSVVGTSGTPAQYF	TGTGCCAGCAGCGTAGTAGGGACTAGCGGTACCCCGGCGCAGTATTTT
TRBV6-4	few	TRBJ2-3	TRBD2	CASKHGRAYTDTQYF	TGTGCCAGCAAGCACGGGAGGGCCTACACAGATACGCAGTATTTT
TRBV20-1	.	TRBJ2-5	TRBD1	CSADRDRGLRETQYF	TGCAGTGCTGACCGGGACAGGGGGCTTAGGGAGACCCAGTACTTC
TRBV6-5	.	TRBJ2-3	TRBD2	CASSYCTGTSGDSTDTQYF	TGTGCCAGCAGTTACTGCACCGGGACTAGCGGAGACAGCACAGATACGCAGTATTTT
TRBV7-9	few	TRBJ2-5	TRBD1	CASSHWTGGTQETQYF	TGTGCCAGCAGCCACTGGACAGGGGGGACTCAAGAGACCCAGTACTTC
TRBV2	.	TRBJ2-1	TRBD1	CASSEAGQGTYNEQFF	TGTGCCAGCAGTGAAGCGGGACAGGGGACCTACAATGAGCAGTTCTTC
TRBV27	many	TRBJ2-7	.	CASSFLGTSYEQYF	TGTGCCAGCAGTTTTTTGGGTACCTCCTACGAGCAGTACTTC